Below, one T cell receptor beta chain is given with its context. No antigen is known for it. Base qualities are not provided; no much larger clone lies one nucleotide away. The data belong to a study of blood T cells in healthy people across ages (dated by TCRdb to between 2014 and 2016). For the study in its entirety: In model experiments, template switching captured roughly one uniquely barcoded TCR beta cDNA molecule for every two T cells. The study measured age-related changes in TCR beta repertoire diversity using deep sequencing normalized with unique cDNA molecular identifiers. Four age groups were formed from the donors: young (average approximately 15 years), middle-aged (approximately 40), aged (more than 55) and long-lived (82). To avoid experimental bias, donors of different ages were spread randomly across the sequencing lanes. The study analyzed two additional independent replicas of 1 million unique cDNA reads from the same blood draw for two donors, one aged 18 to 29 and one aged 80 or older.

Overall study outcomes, separate from this receptor: Donor CMV infection status was unknown, potentially confounding age-related changes in expanded clonotypes. Observed TCR beta diversity per million T cells fell roughly linearly with age, and a significant reduction was already apparent by age approximately 41. Estimates of total diversity based on one million sequenced T cells were considered lower bounds and underestimates. Observed TCR beta diversity correlated strongly with the percentage of naive T cells measured by flow cytometry. Since profiling was done on bulk unsorted PBMCs, naive and antigen-experienced compartments could not be conclusively compared. The long-lived group showed more naive CD4+ T cells, fewer expanded clones and increased TCR diversity than the aged group, suggesting age selection.

The library was made by 5' RACE. Data came from an Illumina HiSeq 2500. A second PCR of 7 to 11 cycles was performed with a sample-barcoded 5' primer and a J-beta primer mix. Each TCR beta cDNA molecule received a unique molecular identifier from a template-switch 5' adaptor carrying 12 random nucleotides. Each sample yielded at least 2.5 million CDR3-containing paired-end reads. First-strand cDNA was synthesized from all RNA with the Mint cDNA synthesis kit, primed by a TRBC-specific oligonucleotide. Following uracil-DNA glycosylase treatment, all cDNA underwent a first 18-cycle PCR with the universal primers M1SS and BC2_uni_R. The source study handled its data this way. Each sample was normalized by randomly selecting 1 million high-quality reads, each carrying a distinct molecular identifier. Instead of being binned into consensus sequences, reads with shared molecular identifiers were discarded. CDR3 identification, clonotype clustering and error correction used MiTCR with a Q25 quality threshold and the strictest error-elimination algorithm. A nonparametric unseen species model with Euler transformation was used to estimate lower-bound total TCR beta diversity. TCRdb redid the processing of the public reads, applying fastp at Q25 and MiXCR, and retained in-frame beta chains. Rows are unified per CDR3 protein, each entry keeping the most common DNA and genes. The V and J calls and clone size come from TCRdb's table, not from the authors' own analysis. Across this sample there are 650,000 to 1,000,000 distinct CDR3 sequences, with about 37% seen only once. Roughly 13% of the sample belongs to the ten largest clones.

The donors were 40 or so Caucasian individuals from Russia, aged roughly 6 to 100 years, who were systemically healthy. Each donor gave 9.5 to 10 milliliters of peripheral blood, drawn into EDTA-treated Vacutainer tubes. Ficoll-Paque density-gradient centrifugation was used to isolate PBMCs, with at least 7 million per sample. Total RNA, at least 6 micrograms per sample, was extracted from PBMCs with Trizol reagent. The percentages of naive CD45RAhigh/CD27high T cells were determined by flow cytometry on a PBMC aliquot from every donor. V and J lose 6 bases and 10 bases, and a span of 10 bases separates them. Via the germline V gene (reference sequence), CDR1 is MNHEY and CDR2 SMNVEV. Measured from the cysteine to the phenylalanine, the CDR3 is 12 residues long. Of the read, only the CDR3 DNA is kept; its 36 bases are in frame from base 1.

The chain links TRBV27 with TRBJ1-6, with TRBD1 tentatively as D gene (5 bases match). The clonotype originates from a young man in good health. The specimen sequenced was blood. The CDR3: CASRLRESPLHF. The DNA sequence follows: TGTGCCAGCAGGCTCAGGGAGTCACCCCTCCACTTT.